The subject of this entry is one T cell receptor beta chain. Its antigen is currently unknown. The TCRbeta library was prepared with unique molecular identifiers. TCRdb redid the calling of the PCR reads with MiXCR, one entry per CDR3 protein. Of 700,000 to 950,000 distinct CDR3 sequences listed, around 15% are singletons. The sample comes from a study of T-cell reconstitution after alpha-beta-depleted transplantation in children. Study-level findings and limits: Newly made T cells mostly supplied T-cell counts and diversity one year after transplant.

Trimming shortened V by 2 bases and J by 6 bases, and 11 bases separated the two germline ends. The CDR3 runs to 14 residues. CDR1 is MGHRA, CDR2 YSYEKL, per germline. The starting material was PBMCs, mostly from graft donor cells, obtained 360 days after TCRalphabeta/CD19-depleted stem cell transplant. This TCR was sampled from a male patient under 18 who had a stem cell transplant for acute lymphoblastic leukemia, so the T cells may come from the graft donor. The chain joins TRBV4-1 to TRBJ1-5; possibly TRBD1 for D (6 bases). Written as DNA, the CDR3 is TGCGCCAGCAGCCAACGGGGGCGCGGTCAGCCCCAGCATTTT. Translating it yields CASSQRGRGQPQHF.